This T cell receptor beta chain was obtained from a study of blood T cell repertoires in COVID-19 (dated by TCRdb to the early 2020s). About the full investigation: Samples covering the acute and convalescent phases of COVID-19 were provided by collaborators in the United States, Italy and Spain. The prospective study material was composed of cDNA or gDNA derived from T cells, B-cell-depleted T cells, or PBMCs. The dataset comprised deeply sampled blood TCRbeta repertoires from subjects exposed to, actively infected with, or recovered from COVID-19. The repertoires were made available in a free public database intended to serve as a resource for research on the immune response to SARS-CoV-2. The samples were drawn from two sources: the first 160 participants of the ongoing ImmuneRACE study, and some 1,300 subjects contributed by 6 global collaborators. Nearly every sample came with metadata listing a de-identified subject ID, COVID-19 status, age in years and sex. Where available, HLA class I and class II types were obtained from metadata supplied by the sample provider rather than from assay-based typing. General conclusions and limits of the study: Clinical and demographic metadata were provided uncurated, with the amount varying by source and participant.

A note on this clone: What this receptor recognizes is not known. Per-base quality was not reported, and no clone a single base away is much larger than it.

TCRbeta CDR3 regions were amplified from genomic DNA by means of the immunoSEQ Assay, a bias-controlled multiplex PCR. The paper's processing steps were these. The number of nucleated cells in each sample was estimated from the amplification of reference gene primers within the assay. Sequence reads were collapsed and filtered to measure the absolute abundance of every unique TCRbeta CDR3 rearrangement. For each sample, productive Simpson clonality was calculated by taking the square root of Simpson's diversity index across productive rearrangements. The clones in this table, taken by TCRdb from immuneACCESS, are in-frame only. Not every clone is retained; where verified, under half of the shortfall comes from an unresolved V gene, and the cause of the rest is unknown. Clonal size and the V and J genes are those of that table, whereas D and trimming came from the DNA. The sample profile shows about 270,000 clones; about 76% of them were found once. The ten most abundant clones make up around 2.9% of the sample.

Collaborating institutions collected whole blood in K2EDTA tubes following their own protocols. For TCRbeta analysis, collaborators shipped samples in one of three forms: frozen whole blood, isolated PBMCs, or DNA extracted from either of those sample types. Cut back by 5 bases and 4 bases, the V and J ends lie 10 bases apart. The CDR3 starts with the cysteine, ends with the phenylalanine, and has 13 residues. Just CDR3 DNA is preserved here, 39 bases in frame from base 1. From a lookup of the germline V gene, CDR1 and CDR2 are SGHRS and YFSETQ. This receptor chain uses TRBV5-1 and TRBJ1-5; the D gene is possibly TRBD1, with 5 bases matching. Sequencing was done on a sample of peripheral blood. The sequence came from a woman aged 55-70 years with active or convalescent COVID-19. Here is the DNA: TGCGCCAGCAGGGCGGACACAAATCAGCCCCAGCATTTT. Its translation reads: CASRADTNQPQHF. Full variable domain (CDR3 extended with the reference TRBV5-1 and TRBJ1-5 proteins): KAGVTQTPRYLIKTRGQQVTLSCSPISGHRSVSWYQQTPGQGLQFLFEYFSETQRNKGNFPGRFSGRQFSNSRSEMNVSTLELGDSALYLCASRADTNQPQHFGDGTRLSIL.